The sequence of this TCR beta chain was determined in a study of somatic mutations in cytotoxic T cells in rheumatoid arthritis. CDR1 is SQVTM and CDR2 is ANQGSEA in the germline V gene. V gave up 4 bases and J gave up 3 bases, with 9 bases separating them. The CDR3 totals 12 residues. This clone appeared a few times. Assay used: immunoSEQ multiplex PCR; TCRdb lists only in-frame clones, some missing. The repertoire has 15,000 to 20,000 clones, approximately 80% of them found once; the top ten carry around 10%. The chain recombines TRBV29-1 with TRBJ1-1, with D possibly being TRBD1 (5 bases). This receptor was taken from an adult with rheumatoid arthritis. The sample comprised CD8+ T cells sorted from blood. The CDR3 DNA follows: TGCAGCGTTGTTGTAGGGGACACTGAAGCTTTCTTT. Encoded protein: CSVVVGDTEAFF.